These T cell receptor beta chains were read from a single sample in a study of spatial heterogeneity in lung cancer. TCRdb re-analysed the 5' RACE reads in MiXCR, keeping a single row per CDR3 protein. Seen here are approximately 17,000 distinct CDR3 sequences, roughly 19% observed once, and the top ten hold about 6.6%. The sample here was PBMCs, taken at follow-up. These receptors were collected from a male donor with early-stage non-small cell lung cancer. Each CDR3 is given with its conserved first and last residue. Not all rows give a size; the values are once, few, many and, for expanded clones, a class.

J,V,size,CDR3
TRBJ2-7,TRBV15,NA,CATSSHRTGSSYEQYF
TRBJ2-3,TRBV4-1,many,CASSQELYTQYF
TRBJ2-7,TRBV20-1,few,CSATLLAGVYEQYF
TRBJ2-7,TRBV20-1,medium-sized,CSAKRDSFNEQYF
TRBJ2-4,TRBV6-2/TRBV6-3,many,CASSLTSGGEAKNIQYF
TRBJ2-7,TRBV19,NA,CASSIGGRGKVEQYF
TRBJ1-5,TRBV27,many,CASSTGYGQPQHF
TRBJ1-5,TRBV5-6,many,CASSLAAGQDNQPQHF
TRBJ2-3,TRBV5-6,NA,CASSRDYSTDTQYF
TRBJ1-2,TRBV5-1,NA,CASSLAETGNSGGYTF
TRBJ1-1,TRBV11-2,many,CASSQTRGTEAFF
TRBJ1-1,TRBV29-1,few,CSVEFGTEAFF
TRBJ2-3,TRBV4-3,medium-sized,CASSQEFGGADTQYF
TRBJ2-7,TRBV5-1,NA,CASSFGVSYEQYF
TRBJ2-3,TRBV21-1,NA,CASSPTGGDGPDTQYF
TRBJ1-1,TRBV3-1,many,CASSQVGTGEAFF
TRBJ2-1,TRBV24-1,few,CATSDTSGSSYNEQFF
TRBJ2-7,TRBV11-2,many,CASSLADWTAPSYEQYF
TRBJ2-7,TRBV4-1,medium-sized,CASSPGTASYEQYF
TRBJ1-5,TRBV6-5,few,CASSKQGRDQPQHF
TRBJ2-2,TRBV3-1,medium-sized,CASRTLGGTWGGELFF
TRBJ2-1,TRBV6-6,many,CASSYQGSYNEQFF
TRBJ2-2,TRBV7-2,NA,CASSQDRGLSGELFF
TRBJ2-2,TRBV27,NA,CASSLNVGLKNTGELFF
TRBJ2-3,TRBV5-4,many,CASSSIGQGADTQYF
TRBJ1-2,TRBV7-2,many,CASSSGQGIYTF
TRBJ2-4,TRBV20-1,few,CSARDYRDPKNIQYF
TRBJ2-7,TRBV2,many,CASVRGGQSSYEQYF
TRBJ1-5,TRBV6-2/TRBV6-3,NA,CAIASSNQPQHF
TRBJ1-3,TRBV7-9,few,CASRPQLASGNTIYF
TRBJ2-1,TRBV7-9,many,CASSRGQGEQFF
TRBJ1-1,TRBV29-1,medium-sized,CSAEGEAFF
TRBJ1-1,TRBV5-1,many,CASSLGFVGSTEAFF
TRBJ2-3,TRBV30,NA,CAWSTGISTDTQYF